These 3 T cell receptor beta chains were all obtained from the same sample, sequenced in a study of PD-1 blockade in classical Hodgkin lymphoma. Patients all relapsed after autologous stem cell transplantation, and there was variation in brentuximab vedotin exposure. Sequencing used immunoSEQ multiplex PCR; TCRdb keeps in-frame clones, though not all of them. The table records around 19,000 clones, about three quarters of them present only once. The sample here was peripheral blood mononuclear cells (PBMCs), taken before the second cycle of nivolumab. The origin of the receptors is a human donor with classical Hodgkin lymphoma.

This chain joins TRBV7-9 and TRBJ1-4; D is uncertain. Germline V gene data show CDR1 as SEHNR and CDR2 as FQNEAQ (reference sequence). The CDR3 length is 16 residues. The ends were cut back, 4 bases at V and 0 bases at J, with 12 bases in the middle. CDR3 residues: CASSSSTFTTNEKLFF. DNA of the CDR3: TGTGCCAGCAGCTCTTCTACATTTACAACTAATGAAAAACTGTTTTTT.

CDR3 nucleotides: TGTGCCAGTAGTTTGGACAGGGGTAATTCACCCCTCCACTTT. Amino acids: CASSLDRGNSPLHF. This chain joins TRBV19 and TRBJ1-6; 9 nucleotides align to TRBD1. V lost 5 bases and J lost 6; bases outside the gene matches: 2. The germline V gene has CDR1 LNHDA and CDR2 SQIVND (reference sequence). The CDR3 is made up of 14 amino acids.

Only one count was recorded for this clone. This chain uses TRBV30 with TRBJ1-5; D not resolved. V shed 4 bases and J shed 5 bases, with 9 bases lying between them. CDR1 is GTSNPN, CDR2 SVGIG, per germline (reference sequence). CDR3 length: 12 amino acids. CDR3 DNA: TGTGCCTGGAACCGGGAGGATCAGCCCCAGCATTTT. This sequence encodes CAWNREDQPQHF.